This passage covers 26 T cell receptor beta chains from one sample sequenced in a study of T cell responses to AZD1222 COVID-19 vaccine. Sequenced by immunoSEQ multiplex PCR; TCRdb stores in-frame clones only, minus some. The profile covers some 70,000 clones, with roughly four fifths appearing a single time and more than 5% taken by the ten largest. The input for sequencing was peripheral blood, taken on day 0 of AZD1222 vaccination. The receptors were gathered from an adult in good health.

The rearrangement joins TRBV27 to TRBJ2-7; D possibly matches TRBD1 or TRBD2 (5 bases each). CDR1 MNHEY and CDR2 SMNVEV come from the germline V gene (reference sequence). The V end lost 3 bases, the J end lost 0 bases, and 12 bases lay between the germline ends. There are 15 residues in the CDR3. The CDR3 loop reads CASSFRDRLSYEQYF. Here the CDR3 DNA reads TGTGCCAGCAGTTTCCGGGACCGGCTCTCCTACGAGCAGTACTTC.

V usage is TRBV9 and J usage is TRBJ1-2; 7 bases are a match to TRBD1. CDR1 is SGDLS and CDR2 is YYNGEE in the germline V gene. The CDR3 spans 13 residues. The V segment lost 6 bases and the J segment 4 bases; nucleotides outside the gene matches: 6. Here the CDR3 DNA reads TGTGCCAGCAAACGACAGGGAATCTATGGCTACACCTTC. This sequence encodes CASKRQGIYGYTF.

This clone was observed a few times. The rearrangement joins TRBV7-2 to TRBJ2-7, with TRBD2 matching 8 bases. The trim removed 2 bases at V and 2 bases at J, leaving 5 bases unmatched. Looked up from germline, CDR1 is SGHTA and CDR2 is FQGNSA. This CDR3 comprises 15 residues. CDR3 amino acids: CASSLNPGLAYEQYF. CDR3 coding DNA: TGTGCCAGCAGCTTAAATCCGGGACTAGCCTACGAGCAGTACTTC.

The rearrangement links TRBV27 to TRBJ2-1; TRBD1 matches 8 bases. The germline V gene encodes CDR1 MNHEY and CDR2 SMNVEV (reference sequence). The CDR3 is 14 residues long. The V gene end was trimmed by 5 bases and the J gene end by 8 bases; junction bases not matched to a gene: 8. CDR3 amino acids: CASSIFQGAHEQFF. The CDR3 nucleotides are TGTGCCAGCAGTATTTTTCAGGGGGCACATGAGCAGTTCTTC.

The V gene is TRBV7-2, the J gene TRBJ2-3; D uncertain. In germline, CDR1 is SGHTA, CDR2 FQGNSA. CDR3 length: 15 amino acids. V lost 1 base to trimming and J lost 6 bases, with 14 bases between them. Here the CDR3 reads CASSLVIYLGDTQYF. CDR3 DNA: TGTGCCAGCAGCTTAGTAATATATCTCGGTGATACGCAGTATTTT.

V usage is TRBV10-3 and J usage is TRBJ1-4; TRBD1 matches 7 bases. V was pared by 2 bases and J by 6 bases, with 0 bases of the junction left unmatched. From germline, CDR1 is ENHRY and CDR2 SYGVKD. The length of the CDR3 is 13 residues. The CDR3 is CAISEDRDEKLFF. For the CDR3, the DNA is TGTGCCATCAGTGAGGACAGGGATGAAAAACTGTTTTTT.

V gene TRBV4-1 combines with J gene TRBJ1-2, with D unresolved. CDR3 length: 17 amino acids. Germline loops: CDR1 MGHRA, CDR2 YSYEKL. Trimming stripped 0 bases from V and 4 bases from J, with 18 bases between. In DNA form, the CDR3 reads TGCGCCAGCAGCCAAGATCGCGGGAACCGGCCGAGCTATGGCTACACCTTC. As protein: CASSQDRGNRPSYGYTF.

The CDR3 loop is CASSLGQGASGNQPQHF. The CDR3 DNA reads as TGTGCCAGCAGCTTGGGCCAGGGGGCAAGTGGCAATCAGCCCCAGCATTTT. This chain links TRBV7-6 with TRBJ1-5; 8 nucleotides line up with TRBD1. With 3 bases clipped from V and 2 bases from J, the junction kept 9 bases outside the gene matches. This CDR3 is 17 amino acids long. Germline V lookup: CDR1 SGHVS, CDR2 FNYEAQ. Full variable domain (outside the CDR3, taken from reference TRBV7-6 and TRBJ1-5): GAGVSQSPRYKVTKRGQDVALRCDPISGHVSLYWYRQALGQGPEFLTYFNYEAQQDKSGLPNDRFSAERPEGSISTLTIQRTEQRDSAMYRCASSLGQGASGNQPQHFGDGTRLSIL.

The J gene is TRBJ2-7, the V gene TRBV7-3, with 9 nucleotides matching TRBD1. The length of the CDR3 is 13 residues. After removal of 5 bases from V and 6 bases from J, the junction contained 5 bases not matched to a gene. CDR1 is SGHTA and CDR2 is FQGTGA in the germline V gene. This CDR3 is CASSPTGGSEQYF. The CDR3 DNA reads TGTGCCAGCAGCCCCACAGGGGGCAGCGAGCAGTACTTC.

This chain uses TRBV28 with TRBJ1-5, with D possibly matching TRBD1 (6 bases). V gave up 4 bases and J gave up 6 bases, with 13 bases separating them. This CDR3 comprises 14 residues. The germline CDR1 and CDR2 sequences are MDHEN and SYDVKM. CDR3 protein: CASSSQGPGQPQHF. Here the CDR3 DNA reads TGTGCCAGCAGTTCACAGGGACCGGGTCAGCCCCAGCATTTT.

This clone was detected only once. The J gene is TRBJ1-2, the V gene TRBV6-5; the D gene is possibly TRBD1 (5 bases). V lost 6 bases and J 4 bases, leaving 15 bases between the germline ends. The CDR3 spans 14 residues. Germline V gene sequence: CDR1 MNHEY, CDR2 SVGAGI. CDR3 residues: CASRTGGERYGYTF. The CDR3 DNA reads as TGTGCCAGCAGAACCGGAGGGGAACGCTATGGCTACACCTTC.

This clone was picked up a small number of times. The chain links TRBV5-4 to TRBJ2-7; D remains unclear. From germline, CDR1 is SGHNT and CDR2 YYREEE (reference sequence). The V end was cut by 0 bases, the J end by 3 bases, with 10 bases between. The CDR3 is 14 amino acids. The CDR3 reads CASSLEDAVYEQYF. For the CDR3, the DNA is TGTGCCAGCAGCTTGGAGGACGCTGTCTACGAGCAGTACTTC.

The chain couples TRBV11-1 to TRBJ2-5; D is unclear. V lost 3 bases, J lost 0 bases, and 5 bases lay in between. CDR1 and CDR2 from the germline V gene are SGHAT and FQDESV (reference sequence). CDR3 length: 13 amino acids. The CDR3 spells CASSFGYQETQYF. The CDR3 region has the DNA TGTGCCAGCAGCTTTGGGTACCAAGAGACCCAGTACTTC.

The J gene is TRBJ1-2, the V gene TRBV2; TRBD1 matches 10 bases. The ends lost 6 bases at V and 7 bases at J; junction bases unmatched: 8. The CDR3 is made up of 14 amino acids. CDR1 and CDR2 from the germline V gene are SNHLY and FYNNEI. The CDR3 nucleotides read TGTGCCAGCAGCGCCACACGGACAGGGGGTGGCTACACCTTC. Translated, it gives CASSATRTGGGYTF.

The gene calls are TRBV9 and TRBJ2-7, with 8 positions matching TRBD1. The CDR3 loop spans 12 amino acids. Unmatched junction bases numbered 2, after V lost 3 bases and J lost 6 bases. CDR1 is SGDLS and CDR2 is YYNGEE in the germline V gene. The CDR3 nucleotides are TGTGCCAGCAGCGGGACAGGGTCCGAGCAGTACTTC. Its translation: CASSGTGSEQYF.

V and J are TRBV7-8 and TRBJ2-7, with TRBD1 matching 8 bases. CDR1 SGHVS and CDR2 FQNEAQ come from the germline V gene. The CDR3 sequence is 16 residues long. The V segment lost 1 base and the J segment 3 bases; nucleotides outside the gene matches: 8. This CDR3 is CASSLGRDRRYYEQYF. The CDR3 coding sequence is TGTGCCAGCAGCTTAGGGCGGGACAGGCGTTACTACGAGCAGTACTTC. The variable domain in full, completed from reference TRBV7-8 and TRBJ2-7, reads GAGVSQSPRYKVAKRGQDVALRCDPISGHVSLFWYQQALGQGPEFLTYFQNEAQLDKSGLPSDRFFAERPEGSVSTLKIQRTQQEDSAVYLCASSLGRDRRYYEQYFGPGTRLTVT.

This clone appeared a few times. DNA for the CDR3: TGCGCCAGCAGCGAGGGGGGGGCGCAGCCCCAGCATTTT. It specifies CASSEGGAQPQHF. The V and J genes are TRBV10-2 and TRBJ1-5; perhaps TRBD1 as D (6 bases). The CDR3 contains 13 residues. V lost 6 bases and J 7 bases, leaving 13 bases between the germline ends. Germline V lookup: CDR1 WSHSY, CDR2 SAAADI.

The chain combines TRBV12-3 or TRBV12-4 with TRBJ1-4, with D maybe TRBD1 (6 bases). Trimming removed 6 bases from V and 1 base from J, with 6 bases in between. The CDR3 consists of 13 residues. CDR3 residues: CASRDRTNEKLFF. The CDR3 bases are TGTGCCAGCAGGGACAGAACTAATGAAAAACTGTTTTTT.

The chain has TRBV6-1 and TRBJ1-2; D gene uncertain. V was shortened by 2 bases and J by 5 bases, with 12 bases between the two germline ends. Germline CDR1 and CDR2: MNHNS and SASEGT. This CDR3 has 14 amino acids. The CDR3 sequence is CASSETAASYGYTF. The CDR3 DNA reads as TGTGCCAGCAGTGAAACAGCGGCGTCATATGGCTACACCTTC.

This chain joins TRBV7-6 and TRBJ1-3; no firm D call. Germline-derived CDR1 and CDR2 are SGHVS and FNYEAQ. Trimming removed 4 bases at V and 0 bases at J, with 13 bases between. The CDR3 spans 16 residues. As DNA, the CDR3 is TGTGCCAGCAGCTCCACCGGTAAAGGCTCTGGAAACACCATATATTTT. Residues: CASSSTGKGSGNTIYF.

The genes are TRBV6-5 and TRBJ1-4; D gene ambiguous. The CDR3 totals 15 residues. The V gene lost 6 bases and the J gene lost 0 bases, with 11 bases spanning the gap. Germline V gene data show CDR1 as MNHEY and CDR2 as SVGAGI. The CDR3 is CASRVPTATNEKLFF. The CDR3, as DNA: TGTGCCAGCAGGGTCCCAACGGCAACTAATGAAAAACTGTTTTTT.

CDR3 sequence: CASTLGGSDTQYF. In DNA, the CDR3 is TGTGCCAGCACCTTGGGGGGCTCAGATACGCAGTATTTT. The V call is TRBV6-5, the J call TRBJ2-3, with D perhaps matching TRBD1 or TRBD2 (6 bases each). This CDR3 spans 13 amino acids. V lost 7 bases to trimming and J lost 4 bases, with 12 bases between them. Germline-derived CDR1 and CDR2 are MNHEY and SVGAGI.

The CDR3 DNA reads TGTGCCAGCAGCGTAGAGTCGGATTCAAGGGCCCTCCACTTT. The encoded protein is CASSVESDSRALHF. The J gene is TRBJ1-6, the V gene TRBV9, with unresolved D. Trimming left V 0 bases short and J 14 bases short, with 15 bases between. The CDR3 has 14 residues. Germline lookup yields CDR1 SGDLS and CDR2 YYNGEE.

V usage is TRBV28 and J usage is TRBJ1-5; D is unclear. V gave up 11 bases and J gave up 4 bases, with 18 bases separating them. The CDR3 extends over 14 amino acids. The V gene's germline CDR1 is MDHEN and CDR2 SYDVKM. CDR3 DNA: TGTGCCGCCTCGCGAGGGAATATGAATCAGCCCCAGCATTTT. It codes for CAASRGNMNQPQHF.

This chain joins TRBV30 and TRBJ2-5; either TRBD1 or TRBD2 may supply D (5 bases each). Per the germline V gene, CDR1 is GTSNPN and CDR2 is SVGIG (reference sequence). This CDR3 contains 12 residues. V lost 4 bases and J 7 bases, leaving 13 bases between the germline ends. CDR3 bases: TGTGCCTGGACAGGGTCGGCGGGGACCCAGTACTTC. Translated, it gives CAWTGSAGTQYF.

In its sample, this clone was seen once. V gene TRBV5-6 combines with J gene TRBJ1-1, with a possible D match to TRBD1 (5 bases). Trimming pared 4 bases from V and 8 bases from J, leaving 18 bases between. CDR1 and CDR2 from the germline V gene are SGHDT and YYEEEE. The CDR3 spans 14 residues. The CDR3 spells CASSPGPGTVEAFF. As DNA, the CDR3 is TGTGCCAGCAGCCCGGGGCCGGGGACGGTGGAAGCTTTCTTT.